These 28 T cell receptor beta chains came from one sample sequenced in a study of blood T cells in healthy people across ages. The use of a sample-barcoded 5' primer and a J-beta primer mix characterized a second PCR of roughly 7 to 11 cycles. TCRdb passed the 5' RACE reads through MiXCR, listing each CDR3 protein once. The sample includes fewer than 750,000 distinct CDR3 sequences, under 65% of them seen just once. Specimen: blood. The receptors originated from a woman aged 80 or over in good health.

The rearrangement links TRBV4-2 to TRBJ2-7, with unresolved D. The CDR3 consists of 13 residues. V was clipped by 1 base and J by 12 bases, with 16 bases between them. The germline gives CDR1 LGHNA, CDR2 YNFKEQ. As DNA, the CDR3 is TGTGCCAGCAGCCAAGCGGGTGGTCCAATACGGTACTTC. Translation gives CASSQAGGPIRYF.

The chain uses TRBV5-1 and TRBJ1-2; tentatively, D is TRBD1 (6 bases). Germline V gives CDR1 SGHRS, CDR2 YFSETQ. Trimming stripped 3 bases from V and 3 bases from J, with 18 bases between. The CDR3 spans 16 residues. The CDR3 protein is CASSSEQGGNYYGYTF. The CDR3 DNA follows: TGCGCCAGCAGCTCCGAACAGGGCGGCAACTACTATGGCTACACCTTC. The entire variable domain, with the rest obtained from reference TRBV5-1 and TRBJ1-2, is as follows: KAGVTQTPRYLIKTRGQQVTLSCSPISGHRSVSWYQQTPGQGLQFLFEYFSETQRNKGNFPGRFSGRQFSNSRSEMNVSTLELGDSALYLCASSSEQGGNYYGYTFGSGTRLTVV.

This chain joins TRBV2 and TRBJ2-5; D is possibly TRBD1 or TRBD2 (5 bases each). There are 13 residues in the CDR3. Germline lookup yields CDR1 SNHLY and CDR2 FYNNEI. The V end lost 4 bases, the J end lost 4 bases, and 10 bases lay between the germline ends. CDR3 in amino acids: CASSADGGETQYF. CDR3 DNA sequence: TGTGCCAGCAGTGCCGATGGGGGAGAGACCCAGTACTTC.

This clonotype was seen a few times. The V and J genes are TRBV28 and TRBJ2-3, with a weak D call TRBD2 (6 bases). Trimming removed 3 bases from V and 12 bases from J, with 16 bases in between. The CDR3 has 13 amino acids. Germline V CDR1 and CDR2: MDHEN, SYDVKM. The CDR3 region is CASSFSGSGPQYF. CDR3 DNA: TGTGCCAGCAGTTTTTCGGGCAGCGGGCCCCAGTATTTT. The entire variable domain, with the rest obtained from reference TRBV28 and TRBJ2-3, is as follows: DVKVTQSSRYLVKRTGEKVFLECVQDMDHENMFWYRQDPGLGLRLIYFSYDVKMKEKGDIPEGYSVSREKKERFSLILESASTNQTSMYLCASSFSGSGPQYFGPGTRLTVL.

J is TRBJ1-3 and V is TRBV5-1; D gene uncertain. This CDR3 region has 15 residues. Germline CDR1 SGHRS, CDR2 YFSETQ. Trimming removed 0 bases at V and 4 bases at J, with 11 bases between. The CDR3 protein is CASSLGQAAGNTIYF. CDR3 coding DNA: TGCGCCAGCAGCTTGGGGCAGGCGGCAGGAAACACCATATATTTT.

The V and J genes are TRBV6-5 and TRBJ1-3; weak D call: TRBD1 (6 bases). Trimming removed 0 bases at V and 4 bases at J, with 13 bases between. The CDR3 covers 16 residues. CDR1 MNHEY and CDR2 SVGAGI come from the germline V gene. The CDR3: CASSYSRTGSGNTIYF. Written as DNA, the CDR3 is TGTGCCAGCAGTTACTCCCGCACAGGGTCAGGAAACACCATATATTTT.

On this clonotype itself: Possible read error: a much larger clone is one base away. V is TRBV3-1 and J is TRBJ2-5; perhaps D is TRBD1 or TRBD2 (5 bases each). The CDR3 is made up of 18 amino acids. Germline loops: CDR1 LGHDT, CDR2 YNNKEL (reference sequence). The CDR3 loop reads CASSQDSVPRGMGETRYF. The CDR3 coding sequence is TGTGCCAGCAGCCAAGACTCCGTGCCAAGAGGGATGGGGGAGACCCGGTACTTC.

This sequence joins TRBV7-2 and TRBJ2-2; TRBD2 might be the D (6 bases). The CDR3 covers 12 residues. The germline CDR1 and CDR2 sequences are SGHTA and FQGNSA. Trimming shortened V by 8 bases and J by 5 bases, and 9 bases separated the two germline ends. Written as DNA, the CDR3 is TGTGCCAGCGGGACTTATACCGGGGAGCTGTTTTTT. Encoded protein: CASGTYTGELFF.

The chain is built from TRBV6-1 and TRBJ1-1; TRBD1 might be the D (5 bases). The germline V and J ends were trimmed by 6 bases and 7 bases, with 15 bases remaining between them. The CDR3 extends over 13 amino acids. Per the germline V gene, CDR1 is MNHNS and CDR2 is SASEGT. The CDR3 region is CASRRPTEGEAFF. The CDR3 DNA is TGTGCCAGCAGACGCCCGACAGAGGGTGAAGCTTTCTTT.

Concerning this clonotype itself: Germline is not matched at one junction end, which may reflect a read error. CDR3 nucleotides: TGTGCCAGCAGTTACGGCAGCTCCTACGGGCAGTACTTC. This encodes CASSYGSSYGQYF. This chain joins TRBV6-2 or TRBV6-3 and TRBJ2-7; no reliable D call. Germline V gives CDR1 MNHEY, CDR2 SVGEGT. The CDR3 runs to 13 residues.

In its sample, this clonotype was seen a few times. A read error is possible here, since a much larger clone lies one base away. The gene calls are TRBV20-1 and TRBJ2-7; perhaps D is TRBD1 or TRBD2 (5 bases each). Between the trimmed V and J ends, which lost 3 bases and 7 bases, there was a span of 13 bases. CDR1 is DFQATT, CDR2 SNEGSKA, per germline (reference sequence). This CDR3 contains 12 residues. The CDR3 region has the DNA TGCAGTGCTAGCGGGGCTTGGAATGAGCAGTACTTC. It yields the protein CSASGAWNEQYF.

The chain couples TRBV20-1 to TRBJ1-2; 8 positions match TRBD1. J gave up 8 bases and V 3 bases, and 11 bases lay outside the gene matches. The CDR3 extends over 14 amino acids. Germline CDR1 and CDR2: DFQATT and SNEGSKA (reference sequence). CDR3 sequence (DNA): TGCAGTGCTAGCTTGGACAGGGATTCGTCGGGCTACACCTTC. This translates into CSASLDRDSSGYTF.

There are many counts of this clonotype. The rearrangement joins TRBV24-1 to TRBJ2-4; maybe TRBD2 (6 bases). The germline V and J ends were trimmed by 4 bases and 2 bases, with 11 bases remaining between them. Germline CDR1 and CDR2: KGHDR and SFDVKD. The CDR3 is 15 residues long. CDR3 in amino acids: CATSDPRESKNIQYF. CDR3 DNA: TGTGCCACCAGTGACCCACGGGAGTCCAAAAACATTCAGTACTTC.

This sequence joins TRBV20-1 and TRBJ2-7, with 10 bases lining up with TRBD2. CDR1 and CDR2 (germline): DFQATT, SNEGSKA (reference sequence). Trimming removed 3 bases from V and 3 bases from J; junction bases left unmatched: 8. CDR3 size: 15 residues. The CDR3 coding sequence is TGCAGTGCTAGGGTCACTAGCGGGGACGGCTACGAGCAGTACTTC. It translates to CSARVTSGDGYEQYF.

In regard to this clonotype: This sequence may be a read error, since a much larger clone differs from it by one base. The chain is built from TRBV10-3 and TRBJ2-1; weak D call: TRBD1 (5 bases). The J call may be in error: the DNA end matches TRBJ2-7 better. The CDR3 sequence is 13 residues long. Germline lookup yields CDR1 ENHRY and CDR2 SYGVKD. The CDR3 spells CAISIEVDNEQYF. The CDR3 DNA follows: TGTGCCATAAGCATAGAGGTGGACAATGAGCAGTACTTC.

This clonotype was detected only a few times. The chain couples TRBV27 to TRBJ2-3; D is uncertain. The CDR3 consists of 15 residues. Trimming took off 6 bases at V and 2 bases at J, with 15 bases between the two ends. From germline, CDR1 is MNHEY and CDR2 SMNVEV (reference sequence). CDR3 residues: CASSRTTTNTDTQYF. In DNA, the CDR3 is TGTGCCAGCAGCCGCACGACAACAAACACAGATACGCAGTATTTT.

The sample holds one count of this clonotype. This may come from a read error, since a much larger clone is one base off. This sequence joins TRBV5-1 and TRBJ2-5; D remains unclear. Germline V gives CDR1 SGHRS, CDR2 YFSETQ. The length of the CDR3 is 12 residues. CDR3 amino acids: CVSSLAWETQYF. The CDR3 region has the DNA TGCGTCAGCAGCTTGGCCTGGGAGACCCAGTACTTC. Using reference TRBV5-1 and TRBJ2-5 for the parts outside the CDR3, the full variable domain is KAGVTQTPRYLIKTRGQQVTLSCSPISGHRSVSWYQQTPGQGLQFLFEYFSETQRNKGNFPGRFSGRQFSNSRSEMNVSTLELGDSALYLCVSSLAWETQYFGPGTRLLVL.

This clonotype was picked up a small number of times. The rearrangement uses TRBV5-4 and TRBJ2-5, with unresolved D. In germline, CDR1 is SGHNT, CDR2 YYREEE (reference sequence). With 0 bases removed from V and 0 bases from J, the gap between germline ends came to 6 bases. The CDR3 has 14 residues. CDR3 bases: TGTGCCAGCAGCTTGGCGCCAGACCAAGAGACCCAGTACTTC. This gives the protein CASSLAPDQETQYF.

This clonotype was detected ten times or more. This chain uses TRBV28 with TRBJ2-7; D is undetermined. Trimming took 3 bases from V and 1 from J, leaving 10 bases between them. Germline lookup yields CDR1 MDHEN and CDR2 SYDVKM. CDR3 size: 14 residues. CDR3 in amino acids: CASSFWATSYEQYF. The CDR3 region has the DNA TGTGCCAGCAGTTTTTGGGCCACATCCTACGAGCAGTACTTC.

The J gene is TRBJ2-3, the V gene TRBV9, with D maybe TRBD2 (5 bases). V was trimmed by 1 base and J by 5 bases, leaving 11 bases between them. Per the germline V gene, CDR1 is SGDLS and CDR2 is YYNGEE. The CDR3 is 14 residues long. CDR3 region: CASSVSLRGDTQYF. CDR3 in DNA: TGTGCCAGCAGCGTAAGCCTTCGGGGAGATACGCAGTATTTT.

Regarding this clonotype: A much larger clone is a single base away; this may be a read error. The CDR3 reads CASRTGTGNPPQHF. The CDR3 DNA is TGTGCCAGCAGGACAGGGACGGGCAATCCGCCCCAGCATTTT. V gene TRBV12-3 or TRBV12-4 combines with J gene TRBJ1-5; 7 nucleotides agree with TRBD1. There are 14 residues in the CDR3.

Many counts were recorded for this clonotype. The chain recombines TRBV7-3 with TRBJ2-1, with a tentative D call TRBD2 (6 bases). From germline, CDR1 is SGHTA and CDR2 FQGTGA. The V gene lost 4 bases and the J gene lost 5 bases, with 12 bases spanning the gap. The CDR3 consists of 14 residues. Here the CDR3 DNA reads TGTGCCAGCAGCTCCGCCGAGCGGGACAATGAGCAGTTCTTC. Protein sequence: CASSSAERDNEQFF. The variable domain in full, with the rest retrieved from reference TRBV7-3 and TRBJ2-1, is GAGVSQTPSNKVTEKGKYVELRCDPISGHTALYWYRQSLGQGPEFLIYFQGTGAADDSGLPNDRFFAVRPEGSVSTLKIQRTERGDSAVYLCASSSAERDNEQFFGPGTRLTVL.

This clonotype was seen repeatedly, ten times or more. The CDR3 sequence is CASSAVWDRSNEQFF. For the CDR3, the DNA is TGTGCCAGCAGCGCGGTGTGGGATCGTTCCAATGAGCAGTTCTTC. V usage is TRBV6-5 and J usage is TRBJ2-1, with D hard to call. The CDR3 extends over 15 amino acids. Germline V CDR1 and CDR2: MNHEY, SVGAGI. V gave up 6 bases and J gave up 6 bases, with 18 bases separating them.

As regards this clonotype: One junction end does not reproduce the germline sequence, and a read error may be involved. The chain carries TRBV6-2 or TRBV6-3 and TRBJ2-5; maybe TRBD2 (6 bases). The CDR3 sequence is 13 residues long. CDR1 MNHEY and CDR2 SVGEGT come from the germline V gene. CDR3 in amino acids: CASGWTPQETQYF. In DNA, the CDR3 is TGCGCCAGCGGGTGGACGCCTCAAGAGACCCAGTACTTC.

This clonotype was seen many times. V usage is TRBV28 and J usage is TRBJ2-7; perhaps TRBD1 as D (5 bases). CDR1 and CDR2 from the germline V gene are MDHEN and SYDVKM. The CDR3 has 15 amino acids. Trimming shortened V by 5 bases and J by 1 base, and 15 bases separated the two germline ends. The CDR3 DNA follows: TGTGCCAGCAGTAGGATCGACAGCCTTTCCTACGAGCAGTACTTC. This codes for CASSRIDSLSYEQYF.

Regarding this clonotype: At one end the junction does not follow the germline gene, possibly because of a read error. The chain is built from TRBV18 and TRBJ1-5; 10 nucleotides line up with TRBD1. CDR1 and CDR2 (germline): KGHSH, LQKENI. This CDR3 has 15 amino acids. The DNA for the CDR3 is TGTGCCAGCTCACCGGACAGGGGGGGCAATCGGCCCCAGCATTTT. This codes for CASSPDRGGNRPQHF.

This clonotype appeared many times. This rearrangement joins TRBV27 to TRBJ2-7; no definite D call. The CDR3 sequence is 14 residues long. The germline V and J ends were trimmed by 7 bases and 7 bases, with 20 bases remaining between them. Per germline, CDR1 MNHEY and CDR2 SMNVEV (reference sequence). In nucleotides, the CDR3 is TGTGCCAGCAATACCTATGGCCCAGACCCAGAGCAGTACTTC. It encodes CASNTYGPDPEQYF.

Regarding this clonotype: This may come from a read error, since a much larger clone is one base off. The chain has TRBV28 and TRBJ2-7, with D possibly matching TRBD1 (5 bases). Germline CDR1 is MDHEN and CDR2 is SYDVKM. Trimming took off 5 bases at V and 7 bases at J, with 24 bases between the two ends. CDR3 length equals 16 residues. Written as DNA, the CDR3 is TGTGCCAGCAGTCCCACAGGACCCGCACGCTGGGATGAGCAGTACTTC. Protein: CASSPTGPARWDEQYF.